Below, 6 T cell receptor beta chains from the same sample are listed, as sequenced in a study of blood T cell repertoires in COVID-19. Some clones are missing from TCRdb's copy, which holds only in-frame ones; the method was immunoSEQ multiplex PCR. The sample consists of over 120,000 clones, 85% to 90% of them appearing once. The sequenced sample was peripheral blood. These receptors were collected from a man aged 50 to 60 who had recovered from COVID-19.

The CDR3 nucleotides are TGTGCCAGCAGCAACGGGGAGGGTACCGCCTACAATGAGCAGTTCTTC. Residues: CASSNGEGTAYNEQFF. This chain links TRBV21-1 with TRBJ2-1; TRBD2, the D gene given by the table, was not confirmed from the DNA. TRBV21-1 has pseudogene status. The CDR3 contains 16 residues.

V and J are TRBV6-5 and TRBJ1-3, with D unresolved. Trimming took 0 bases from V and 4 from J, leaving 4 bases between them. From germline, CDR1 is MNHEY and CDR2 SVGAGI. CDR3 size: 13 residues. In DNA form, the CDR3 reads TGTGCCAGCAGTTACTCGTCGGGAAACACCATATATTTT. Translation gives CASSYSSGNTIYF.

This clone appeared a few times. The chain carries TRBV30 and TRBJ1-2, with D possibly being TRBD1 (5 bases). Trimming removed 8 bases from V and 4 bases from J, with 14 bases in between. CDR3 size: 12 residues. Germline-derived CDR1 and CDR2 are GTSNPN and SVGIG (reference sequence). CDR3 residues: CARSKDSYGYTF. DNA of the CDR3: TGTGCCCGAAGTAAAGACAGCTATGGCTACACCTTC.

V and J are TRBV5-6 and TRBJ2-3; possibly TRBD1 for D (6 bases). From germline, CDR1 is SGHDT and CDR2 YYEEEE. The CDR3 loop spans 16 amino acids. Trimming pared 2 bases from V and 4 bases from J, leaving 17 bases between. The chain's CDR3 is CASSFRDTNWADTQYF. CDR3 nucleotide sequence: TGTGCCAGCAGCTTCCGGGACACCAATTGGGCAGATACGCAGTATTTT.

As to this clone: Sequence at one end of the junction differs from germline and may be a read error. V usage is TRBV5-4 and J usage is TRBJ1-1; D might be TRBD1 (5 bases). CDR3 length: 14 amino acids. CDR1 and CDR2 (germline): SGHNT, YYREEE (reference sequence). The CDR3 DNA reads TGTGCCAGCACCTTGGGGCAGGTGGACACTGAAGCTTTCTTT. This codes for CASTLGQVDTEAFF.

J is TRBJ2-5 and V is TRBV5-6, with a weak D call TRBD2 (6 bases). From germline, CDR1 is SGHDT and CDR2 YYEEEE. The CDR3 sequence is 14 residues long. V gave up 1 base and J gave up 1 base, with 8 bases separating them. The CDR3 loop is CASSLTSTQETQYF. The DNA for the CDR3 is TGTGCCAGCAGCTTGACTAGCACCCAAGAGACCCAGTACTTC.